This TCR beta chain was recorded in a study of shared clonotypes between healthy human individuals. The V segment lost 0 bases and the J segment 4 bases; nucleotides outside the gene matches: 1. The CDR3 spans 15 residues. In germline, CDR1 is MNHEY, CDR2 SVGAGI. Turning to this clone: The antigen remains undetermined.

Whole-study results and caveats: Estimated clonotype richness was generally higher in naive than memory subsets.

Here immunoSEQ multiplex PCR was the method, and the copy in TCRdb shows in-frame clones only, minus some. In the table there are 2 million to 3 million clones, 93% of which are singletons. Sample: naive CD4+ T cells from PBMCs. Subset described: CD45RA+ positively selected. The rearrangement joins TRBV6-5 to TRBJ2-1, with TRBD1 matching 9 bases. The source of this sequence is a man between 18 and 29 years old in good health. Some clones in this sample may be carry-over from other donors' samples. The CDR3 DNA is TGTGCCAGCAGTTACTCCGGGACAGGGTACAATGAGCAGTTCTTC. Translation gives CASSYSGTGYNEQFF.